In this sample, the clone carrying this T cell receptor beta chain turned up a few times. Antigen unknown. Treatment was busulfan-fludarabine conditioning, a marrow graft, and cyclophosphamide on days +3 and +4. Data came from immunoSEQ multiplex PCR; TCRdb stores just in-frame clones and leaves some out. The sample lists some 17,000 clones, roughly 80% occurring once. The sample is drawn from a study of T cells after posttransplantation cyclophosphamide. Overall study results and limits: Skin or GI-infiltrating T cells shared few TRB sequences with blood.

V was trimmed by 7 bases and J by 8 bases, leaving 12 bases between them. The V gene's germline CDR1 is SGDLS and CDR2 YYNGEE. The CDR3 covers 11 residues. The starting material was CD8+ T cells sorted from PBMCs, obtained 1,800 to 2,000 days after a stem cell transplant with posttransplant cyclophosphamide. This clonotype was obtained from a female patient in her thirties or forties who received an allogeneic stem cell transplant from a related donor, was CMV-positive, and had no GVHD. The T cells may come from the graft donor. The chain carries TRBV9 and TRBJ1-1; D not certain. The CDR3 sequence: CASRGGTEAFF. CDR3 DNA: TGTGCCAGCCGGGGTGGAACCGAAGCTTTCTTT.